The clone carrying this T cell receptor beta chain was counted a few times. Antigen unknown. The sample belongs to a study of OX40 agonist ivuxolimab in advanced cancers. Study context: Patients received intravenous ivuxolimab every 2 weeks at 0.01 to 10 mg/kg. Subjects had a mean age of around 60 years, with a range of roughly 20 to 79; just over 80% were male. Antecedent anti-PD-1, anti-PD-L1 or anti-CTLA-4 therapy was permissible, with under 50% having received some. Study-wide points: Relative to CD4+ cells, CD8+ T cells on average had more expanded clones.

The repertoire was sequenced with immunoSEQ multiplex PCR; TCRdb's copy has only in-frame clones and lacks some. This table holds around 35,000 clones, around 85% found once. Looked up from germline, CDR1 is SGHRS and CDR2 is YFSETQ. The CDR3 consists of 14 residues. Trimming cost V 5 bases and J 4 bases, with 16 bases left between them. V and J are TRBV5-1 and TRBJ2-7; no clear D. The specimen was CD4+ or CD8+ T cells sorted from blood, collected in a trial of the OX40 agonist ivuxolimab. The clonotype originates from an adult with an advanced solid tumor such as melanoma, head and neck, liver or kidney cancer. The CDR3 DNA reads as TGCGCCAGCAGTTACACGGACGGGCGATACGAGCAGTACTTC. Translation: CASSYTDGRYEQYF.